The TCR beta chain under discussion was sequenced for a study of T cell responses to AZD1222 COVID-19 vaccine. Profiled with immunoSEQ multiplex PCR; TCRdb holds only in-frame clones, not every one. The sample holds 150,000 to 160,000 clones, about 92% seen once. Germline loops: CDR1 LGHDT, CDR2 YNNKEL (reference sequence). CDR3 length: 17 amino acids. V shed 2 bases, J shed 10 bases, and the junction held 13 bases outside the gene matches. The rearrangement uses TRBV3-1 (or the pseudogene TRBV3-2) and TRBJ1-6; 8 positions match TRBD1. The sequencing used peripheral blood, collected on day 0 of AZD1222 vaccination. The sequence was obtained from an adult in good health. The CDR3 region has the DNA TGTGCCAGCAGCCAACGTGGAGAACAGGGGGGGTACTCACCCCTCCACTTT. Translation gives CASSQRGEQGGYSPLHF.